The clone carrying this T cell receptor beta chain was picked up many times. Its target is unknown. These data are taken from a study of T-cell reconstitution after alpha-beta-depleted transplantation in children. TCRbeta library construction was performed incorporating unique molecular identifiers. In TCRdb, the PCR reads were re-called with MiXCR into one record per CDR3 protein. The data hold roughly 100,000 distinct CDR3 sequences, with over 6% observed a single time. The CDR3 loop spans 12 amino acids. The V end lost 4 bases, the J end lost 5 bases, and 9 bases lay between the germline ends. CDR1 and CDR2 from the germline V gene are MNHNS and SASEGT. Findings of the study overall: Certain patients had high TCRbeta diversity at day 60, and it came from recipient T cells and thymic progenitors that survived. Roughly two months post-transplant, alpha-beta T cells reportedly originated from several hundred graft clones that had expanded. After one year, T-cell counts and TCRbeta diversity mostly came from new T cells.

The sequence derives from a boy between 2 and 15 years old with acute lymphoblastic leukemia, due to receive a stem cell transplant. Sequencing was performed on PBMCs, taken before TCRalphabeta/CD19-depleted stem cell transplant. This chain uses TRBV6-1 with TRBJ2-7, with unresolved D. For the CDR3, the DNA is TGTGCCAGCAGTGCGACTGGACACGAGCAGTACTTC. Translated: CASSATGHEQYF.